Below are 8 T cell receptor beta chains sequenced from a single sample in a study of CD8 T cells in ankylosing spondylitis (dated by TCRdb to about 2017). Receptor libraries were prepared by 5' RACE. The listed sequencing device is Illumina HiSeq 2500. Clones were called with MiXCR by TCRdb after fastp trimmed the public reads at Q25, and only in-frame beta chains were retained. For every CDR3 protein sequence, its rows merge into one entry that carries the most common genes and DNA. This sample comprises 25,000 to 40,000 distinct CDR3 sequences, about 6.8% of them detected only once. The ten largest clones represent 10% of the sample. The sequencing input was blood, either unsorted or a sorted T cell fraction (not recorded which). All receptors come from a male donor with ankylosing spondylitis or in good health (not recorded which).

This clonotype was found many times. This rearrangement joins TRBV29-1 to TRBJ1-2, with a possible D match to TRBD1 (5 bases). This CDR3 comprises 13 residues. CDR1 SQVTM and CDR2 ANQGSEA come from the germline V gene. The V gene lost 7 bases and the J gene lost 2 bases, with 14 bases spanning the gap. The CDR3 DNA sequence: TGCAGCGGCTTTCTAGACAGCAACTATGGCTACACCTTC. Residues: CSGFLDSNYGYTF.

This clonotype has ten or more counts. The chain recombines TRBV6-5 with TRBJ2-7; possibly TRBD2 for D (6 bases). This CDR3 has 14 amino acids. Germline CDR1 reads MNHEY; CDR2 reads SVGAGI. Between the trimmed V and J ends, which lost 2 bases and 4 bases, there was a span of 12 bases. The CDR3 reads CASSYGQGGYEQYF. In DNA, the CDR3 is TGTGCCAGCAGTTACGGGCAGGGAGGATACGAGCAGTACTTC.

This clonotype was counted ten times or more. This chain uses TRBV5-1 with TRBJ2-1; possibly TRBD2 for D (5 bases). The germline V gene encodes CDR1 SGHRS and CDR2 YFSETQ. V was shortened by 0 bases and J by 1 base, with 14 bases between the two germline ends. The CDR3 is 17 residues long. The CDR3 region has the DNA TGCGCCAGCAGCTTGGACCCGGGAACCAATTCCTACAATGAGCAGTTCTTC. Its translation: CASSLDPGTNSYNEQFF.

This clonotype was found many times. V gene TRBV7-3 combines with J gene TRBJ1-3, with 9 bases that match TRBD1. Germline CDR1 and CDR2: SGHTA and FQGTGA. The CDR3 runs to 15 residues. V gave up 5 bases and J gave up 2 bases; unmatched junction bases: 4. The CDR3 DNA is TGTGCCAGCAGCCGGGGGACAGGGACTGGAAACACCATATATTTT. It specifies CASSRGTGTGNTIYF. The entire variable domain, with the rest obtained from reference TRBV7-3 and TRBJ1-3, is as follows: GAGVSQTPSNKVTEKGKYVELRCDPISGHTALYWYRQSLGQGPEFLIYFQGTGAADDSGLPNDRFFAVRPEGSVSTLKIQRTERGDSAVYLCASSRGTGTGNTIYFGEGSWLTVV.

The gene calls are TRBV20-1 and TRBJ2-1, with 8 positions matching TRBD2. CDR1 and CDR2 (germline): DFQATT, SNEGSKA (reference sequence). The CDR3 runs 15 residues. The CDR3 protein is CFARDSGTSPFEQFF. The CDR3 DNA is TGCTTTGCTAGAGATTCAGGGACTAGTCCATTTGAGCAGTTCTTC.

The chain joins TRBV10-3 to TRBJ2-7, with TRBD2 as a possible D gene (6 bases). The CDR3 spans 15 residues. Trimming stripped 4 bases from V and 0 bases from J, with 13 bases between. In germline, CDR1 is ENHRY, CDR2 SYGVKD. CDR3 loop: CAISGPTGGSYEQYF. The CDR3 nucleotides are TGTGCCATCAGTGGCCCGACCGGGGGCTCCTACGAGCAGTACTTC.

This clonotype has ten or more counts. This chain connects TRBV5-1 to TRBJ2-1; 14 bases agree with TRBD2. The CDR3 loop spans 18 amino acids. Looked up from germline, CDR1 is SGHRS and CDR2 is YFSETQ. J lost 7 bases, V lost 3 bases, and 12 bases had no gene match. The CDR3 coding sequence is TGCGCCAGCAGCTCCTTGCCGGGACTAGCGGGAGTTGGAAATGAGCAGTTCTTC. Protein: CASSSLPGLAGVGNEQFF.

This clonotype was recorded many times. In DNA form, the CDR3 reads TGTGCCAGCAGCCAAGACAGGGTCCCCACAGATACGCAGTATTTT. Translated: CASSQDRVPTDTQYF. The gene calls are TRBV14 and TRBJ2-3; D is perhaps TRBD1 (5 bases). Per the germline V gene, CDR1 is SGHDN and CDR2 is FVKESK. The CDR3 spans 15 residues. V shed 0 bases and J shed 2 bases, with 9 bases lying between them.